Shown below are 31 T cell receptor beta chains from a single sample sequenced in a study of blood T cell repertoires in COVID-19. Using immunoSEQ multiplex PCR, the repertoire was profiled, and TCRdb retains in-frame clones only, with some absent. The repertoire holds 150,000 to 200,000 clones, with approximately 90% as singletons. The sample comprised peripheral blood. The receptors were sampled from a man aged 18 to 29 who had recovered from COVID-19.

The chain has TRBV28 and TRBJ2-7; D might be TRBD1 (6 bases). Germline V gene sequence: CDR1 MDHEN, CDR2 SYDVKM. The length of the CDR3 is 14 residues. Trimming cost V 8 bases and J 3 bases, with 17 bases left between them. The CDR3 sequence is CASQKQGPFYEQYF. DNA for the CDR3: TGTGCCAGCCAAAAACAGGGACCTTTCTACGAGCAGTACTTC.

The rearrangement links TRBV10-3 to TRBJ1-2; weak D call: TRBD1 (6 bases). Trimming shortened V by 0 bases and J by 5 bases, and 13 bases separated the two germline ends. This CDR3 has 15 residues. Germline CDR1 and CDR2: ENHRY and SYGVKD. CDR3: CAISESKGGRYGYTF. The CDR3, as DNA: TGTGCCATCAGTGAGTCGAAGGGGGGGAGGTATGGCTACACCTTC.

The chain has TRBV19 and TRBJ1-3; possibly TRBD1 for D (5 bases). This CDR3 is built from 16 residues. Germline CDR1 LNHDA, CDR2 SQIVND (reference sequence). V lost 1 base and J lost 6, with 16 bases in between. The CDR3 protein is CASSIAGGVGQNTIYF. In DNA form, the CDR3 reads TGTGCCAGTAGTATAGCCGGAGGGGTTGGGCAAAACACCATATATTTT.

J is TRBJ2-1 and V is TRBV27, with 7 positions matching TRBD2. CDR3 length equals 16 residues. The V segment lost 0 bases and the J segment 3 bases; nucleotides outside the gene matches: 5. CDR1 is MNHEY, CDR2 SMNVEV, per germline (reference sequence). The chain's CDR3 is CASSLSWEGRYNEQFF. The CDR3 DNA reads TGTGCCAGCAGTTTATCGTGGGAGGGCCGCTACAATGAGCAGTTCTTC.

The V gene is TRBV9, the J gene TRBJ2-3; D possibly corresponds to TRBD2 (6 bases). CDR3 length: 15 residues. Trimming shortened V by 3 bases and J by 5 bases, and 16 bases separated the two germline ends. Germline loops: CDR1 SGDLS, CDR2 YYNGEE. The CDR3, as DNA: TGTGCCAGCAGCGCTCTAGCGCAACGGATAGATACGCAGTATTTT. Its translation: CASSALAQRIDTQYF.

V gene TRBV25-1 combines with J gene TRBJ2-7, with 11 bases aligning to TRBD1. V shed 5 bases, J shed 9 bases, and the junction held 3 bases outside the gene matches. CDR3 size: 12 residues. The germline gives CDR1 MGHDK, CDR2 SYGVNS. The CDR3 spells CASSRTGGGQYF. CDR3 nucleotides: TGTGCCAGCAGTCGGACAGGGGGCGGGCAGTACTTC.

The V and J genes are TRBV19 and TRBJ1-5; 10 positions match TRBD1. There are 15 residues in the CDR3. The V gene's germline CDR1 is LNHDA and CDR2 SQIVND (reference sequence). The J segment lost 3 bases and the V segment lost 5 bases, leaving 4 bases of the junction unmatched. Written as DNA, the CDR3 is TGTGCCAGTAGTGTGACAGGGGGCGTCAATCAGCCCCAGCATTTT. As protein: CASSVTGGVNQPQHF. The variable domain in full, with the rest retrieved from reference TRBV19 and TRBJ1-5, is DGGITQSPKYLFRKEGQNVTLSCEQNLNHDAMYWYRQDPGQGLRLIYYSQIVNDFQKGDIAEGYSVSREKKESFPLTVTSAQKNPTAFYLCASSVTGGVNQPQHFGDGTRLSIL.

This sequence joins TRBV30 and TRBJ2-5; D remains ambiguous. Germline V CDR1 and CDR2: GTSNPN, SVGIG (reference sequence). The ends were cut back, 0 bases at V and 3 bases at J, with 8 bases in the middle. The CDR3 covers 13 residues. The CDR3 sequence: CAWSVRREETQYF. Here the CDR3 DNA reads TGTGCCTGGAGTGTCCGGAGAGAAGAGACCCAGTACTTC.

The DNA of the CDR3 is TGCGCCAGCAGCCGAAACCCGGGACTCAATCAGCCCCAGCATTTT. It is translated as CASSRNPGLNQPQHF. The J gene is TRBJ1-5, the V gene TRBV5-1, with D tentatively TRBD1 (5 bases). Germline loops: CDR1 SGHRS, CDR2 YFSETQ. The V gene lost 4 bases and the J gene lost 3 bases, with 14 bases spanning the gap. The CDR3 extends over 15 amino acids.

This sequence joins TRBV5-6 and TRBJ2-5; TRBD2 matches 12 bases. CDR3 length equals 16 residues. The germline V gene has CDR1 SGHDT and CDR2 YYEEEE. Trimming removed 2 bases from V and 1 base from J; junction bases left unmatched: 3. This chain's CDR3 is CASSFPGLAGQETQYF. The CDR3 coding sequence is TGTGCCAGCAGCTTTCCGGGACTAGCGGGCCAAGAGACCCAGTACTTC.

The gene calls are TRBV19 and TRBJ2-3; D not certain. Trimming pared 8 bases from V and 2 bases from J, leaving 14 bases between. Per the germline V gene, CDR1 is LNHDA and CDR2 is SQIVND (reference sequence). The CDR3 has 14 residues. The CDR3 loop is CASAMGPFTDTQYF. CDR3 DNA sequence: TGTGCCAGTGCTATGGGCCCCTTCACAGATACGCAGTATTTT. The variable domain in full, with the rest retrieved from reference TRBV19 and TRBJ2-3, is DGGITQSPKYLFRKEGQNVTLSCEQNLNHDAMYWYRQDPGQGLRLIYYSQIVNDFQKGDIAEGYSVSREKKESFPLTVTSAQKNPTAFYLCASAMGPFTDTQYFGPGTRLTVL.

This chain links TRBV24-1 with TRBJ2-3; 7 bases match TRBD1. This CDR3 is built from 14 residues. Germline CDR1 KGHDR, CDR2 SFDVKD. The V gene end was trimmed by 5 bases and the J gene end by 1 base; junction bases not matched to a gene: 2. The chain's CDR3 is CATSVTGGTDTQYF. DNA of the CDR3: TGTGCCACCAGTGTAACAGGGGGCACAGATACGCAGTATTTT.

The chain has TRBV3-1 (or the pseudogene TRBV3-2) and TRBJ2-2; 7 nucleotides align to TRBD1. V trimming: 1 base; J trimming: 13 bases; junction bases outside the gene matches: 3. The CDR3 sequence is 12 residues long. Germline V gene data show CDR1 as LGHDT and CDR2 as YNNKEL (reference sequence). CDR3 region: CASSQATGRLFF. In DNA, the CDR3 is TGTGCCAGCAGCCAAGCGACAGGGCGGCTGTTTTTT.

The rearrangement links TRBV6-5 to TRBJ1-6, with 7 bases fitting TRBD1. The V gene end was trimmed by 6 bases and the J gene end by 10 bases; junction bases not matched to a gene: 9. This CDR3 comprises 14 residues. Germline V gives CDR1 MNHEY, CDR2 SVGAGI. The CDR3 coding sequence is TGTGCCAGCAGAGAGGACAGGCTATACTCACCCCTCCACTTT. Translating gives CASREDRLYSPLHF.

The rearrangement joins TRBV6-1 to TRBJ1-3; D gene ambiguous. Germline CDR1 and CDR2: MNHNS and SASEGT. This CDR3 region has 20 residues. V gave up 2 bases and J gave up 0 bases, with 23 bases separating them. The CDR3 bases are TGTGCCAGCAGTGAACGGGTAGGAGGGTTTGGGTTTTTCTCTGGAAACACCATATATTTT. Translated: CASSERVGGFGFFSGNTIYF.

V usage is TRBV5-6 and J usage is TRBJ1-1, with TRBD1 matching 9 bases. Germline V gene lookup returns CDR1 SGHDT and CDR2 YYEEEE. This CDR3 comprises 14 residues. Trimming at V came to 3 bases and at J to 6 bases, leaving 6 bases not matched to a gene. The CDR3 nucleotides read TGTGCCAGCAGCTGGGGGACAGGGACATCTGAAGCTTTCTTT. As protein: CASSWGTGTSEAFF.

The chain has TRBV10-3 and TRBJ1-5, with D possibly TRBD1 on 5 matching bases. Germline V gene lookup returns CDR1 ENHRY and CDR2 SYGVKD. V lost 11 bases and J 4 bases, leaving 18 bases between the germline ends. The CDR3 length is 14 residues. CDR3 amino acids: CASGGGGENQPQHF. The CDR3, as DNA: TGTGCCTCCGGCGGGGGGGGTGAAAATCAGCCCCAGCATTTT.

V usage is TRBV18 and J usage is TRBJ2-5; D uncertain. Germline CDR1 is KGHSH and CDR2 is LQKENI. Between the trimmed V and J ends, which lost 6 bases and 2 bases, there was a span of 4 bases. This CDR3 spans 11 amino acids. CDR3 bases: TGTGCCAGCTCTCATCAAGAGACCCAGTACTTC. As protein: CASSHQETQYF.

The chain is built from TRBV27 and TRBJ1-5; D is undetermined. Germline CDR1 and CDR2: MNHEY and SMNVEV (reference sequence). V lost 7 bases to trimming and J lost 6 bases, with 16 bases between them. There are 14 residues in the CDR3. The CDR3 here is CASNHGPARQPQHF. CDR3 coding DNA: TGTGCCAGCAATCACGGCCCAGCGCGTCAGCCCCAGCATTTT.

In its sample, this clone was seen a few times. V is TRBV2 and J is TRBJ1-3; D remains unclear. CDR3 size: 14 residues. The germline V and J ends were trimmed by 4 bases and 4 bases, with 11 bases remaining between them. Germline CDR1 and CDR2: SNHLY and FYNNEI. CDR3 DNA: TGTGCCAGCAGTGCAGAACAGATAGGAAACACCATATATTTT. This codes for CASSAEQIGNTIYF.

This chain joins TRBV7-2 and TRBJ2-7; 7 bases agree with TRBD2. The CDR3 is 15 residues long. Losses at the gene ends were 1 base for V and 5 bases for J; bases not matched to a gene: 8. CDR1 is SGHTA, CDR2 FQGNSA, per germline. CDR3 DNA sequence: TGTGCCAGCAGCTTAGGCGCGGGAGAGGGGAACGAGCAGTACTTC. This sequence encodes CASSLGAGEGNEQYF. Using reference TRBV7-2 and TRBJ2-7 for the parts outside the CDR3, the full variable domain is GAGVSQSPSNKVTEKGKDVELRCDPISGHTALYWYRQSLGQGLEFLIYFQGNSAPDKSGLPSDRFSAERTGGSVSTLTIQRTQQEDSAVYLCASSLGAGEGNEQYFGPGTRLTVT.

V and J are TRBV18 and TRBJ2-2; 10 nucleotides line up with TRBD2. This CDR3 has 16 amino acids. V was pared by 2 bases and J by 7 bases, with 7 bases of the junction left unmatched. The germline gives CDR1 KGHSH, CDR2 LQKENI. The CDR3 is CASSPGASGRLGELFF. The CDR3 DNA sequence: TGTGCCAGCTCACCAGGGGCTAGCGGGAGACTCGGGGAGCTGTTTTTT.

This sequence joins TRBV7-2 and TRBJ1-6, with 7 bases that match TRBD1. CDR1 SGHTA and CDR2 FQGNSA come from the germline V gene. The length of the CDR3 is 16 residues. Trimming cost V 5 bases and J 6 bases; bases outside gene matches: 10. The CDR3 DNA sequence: TGTGCCAGCAGCCCCTCGGGGACAGTCGCTAATTCACCCCTCCACTTT. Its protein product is CASSPSGTVANSPLHF.

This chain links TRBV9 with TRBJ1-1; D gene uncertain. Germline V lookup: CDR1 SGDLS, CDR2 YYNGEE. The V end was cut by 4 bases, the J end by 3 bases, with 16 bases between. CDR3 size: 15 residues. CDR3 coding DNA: TGTGCCAGCAGCAGTAACAGAGCCCGGTACACTGAAGCTTTCTTT. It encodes CASSSNRARYTEAFF.

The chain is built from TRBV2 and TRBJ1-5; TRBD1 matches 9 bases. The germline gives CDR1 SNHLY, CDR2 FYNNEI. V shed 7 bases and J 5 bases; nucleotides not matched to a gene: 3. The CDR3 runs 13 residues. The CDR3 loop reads CASTTGGHQPQHF. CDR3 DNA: TGTGCCAGCACCACAGGGGGCCATCAGCCCCAGCATTTT.

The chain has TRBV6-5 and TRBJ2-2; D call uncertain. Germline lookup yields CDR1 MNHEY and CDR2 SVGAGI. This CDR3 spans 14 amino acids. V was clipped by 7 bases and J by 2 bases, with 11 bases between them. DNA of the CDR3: TGTGCCAGCATTCTCAGTACAAACACCGGGGAGCTGTTTTTT. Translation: CASILSTNTGELFF.

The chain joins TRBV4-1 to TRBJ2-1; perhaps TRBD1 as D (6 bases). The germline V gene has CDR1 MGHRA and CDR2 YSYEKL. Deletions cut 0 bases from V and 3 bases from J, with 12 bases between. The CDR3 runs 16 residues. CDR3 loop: CASSQEGAALYNEQFF. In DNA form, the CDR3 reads TGCGCCAGCAGCCAAGAGGGGGCAGCACTCTACAATGAGCAGTTCTTC.

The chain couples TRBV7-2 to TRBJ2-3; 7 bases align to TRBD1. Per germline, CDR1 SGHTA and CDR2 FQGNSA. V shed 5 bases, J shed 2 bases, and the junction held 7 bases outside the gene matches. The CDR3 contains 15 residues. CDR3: CASSLLTGFTDTQYF. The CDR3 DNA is TGTGCCAGCAGCCTGCTGACAGGGTTCACAGATACGCAGTATTTT.

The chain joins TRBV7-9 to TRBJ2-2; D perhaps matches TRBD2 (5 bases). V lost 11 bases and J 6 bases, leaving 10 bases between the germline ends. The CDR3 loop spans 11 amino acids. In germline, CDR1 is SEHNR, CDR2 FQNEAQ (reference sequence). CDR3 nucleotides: TGTGCCGCGCCCGGGGCCGGGGAGCTGTTTTTT. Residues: CAAPGAGELFF.

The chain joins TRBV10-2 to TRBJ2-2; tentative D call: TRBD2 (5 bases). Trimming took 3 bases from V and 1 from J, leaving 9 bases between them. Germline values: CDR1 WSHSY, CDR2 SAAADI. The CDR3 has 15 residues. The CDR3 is CASSEEGVNTGELFF. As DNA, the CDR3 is TGCGCCAGCAGTGAAGAGGGAGTGAACACCGGGGAGCTGTTTTTT.

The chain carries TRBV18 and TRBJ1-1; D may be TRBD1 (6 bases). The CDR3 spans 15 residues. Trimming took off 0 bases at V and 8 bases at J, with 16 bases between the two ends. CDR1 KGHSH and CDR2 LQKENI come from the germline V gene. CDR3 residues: CASSPPGGTGAEAFF. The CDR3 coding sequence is TGTGCCAGCTCACCACCCGGGGGGACGGGGGCCGAAGCTTTCTTT.